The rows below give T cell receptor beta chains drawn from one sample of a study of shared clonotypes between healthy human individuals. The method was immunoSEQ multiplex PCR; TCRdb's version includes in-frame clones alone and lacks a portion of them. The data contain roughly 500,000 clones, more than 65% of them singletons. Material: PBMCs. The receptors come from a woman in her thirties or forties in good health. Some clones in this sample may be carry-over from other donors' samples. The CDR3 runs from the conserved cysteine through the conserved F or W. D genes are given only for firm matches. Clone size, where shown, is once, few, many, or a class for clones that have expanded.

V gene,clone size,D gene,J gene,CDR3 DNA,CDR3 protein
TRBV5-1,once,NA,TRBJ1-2,TGCGCCAGCAGCTTGGAACAGCACTATGGCTACACCTTC,CASSLEQHYGYTF
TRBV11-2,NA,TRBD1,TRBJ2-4,TGTGCCAGCAGCCCTACAGGGGCCTCAGGCATTCAGTACTTC,CASSPTGASGIQYF
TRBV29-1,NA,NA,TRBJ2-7,TGCAGCGTTGGGCTGGCCTCCTACGAGCAGTACTTC,CSVGLASYEQYF
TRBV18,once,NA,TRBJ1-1,TGTGCCAGCTCGGCAAGAAACAGGGACGGAGACACTGAAGCTTTCTTT,CASSARNRDGDTEAFF
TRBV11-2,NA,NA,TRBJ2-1,TGTGCCAGCAGCTTCGAGCGGGTCTCCTACAATGAGCAGTTCTTC,CASSFERVSYNEQFF
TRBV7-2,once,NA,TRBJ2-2,TGTGCCAGCAGCTTAGGACCCCTCCCGAACACCGGGGAGCTGTTTTTT,CASSLGPLPNTGELFF
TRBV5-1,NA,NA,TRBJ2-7,TGCGCCAGCAGCTTGGCACCTGGCAGTGAATACGAGCAGTACTTC,CASSLAPGSEYEQYF
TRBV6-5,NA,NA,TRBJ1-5,TGTGCCAGCAGCGTGGACAGAGACCAGCCCCAGCATTTT,CASSVDRDQPQHF
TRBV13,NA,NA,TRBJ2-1,TGTGCCAGCAGCTTAGGCCCTAGGTACTACAATGAGCAGTTCTTC,CASSLGPRYYNEQFF
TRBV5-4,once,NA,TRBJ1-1,TGTGCCATACATACCGCCCGGCTTGAAGCTTTCTTT,CAIHTARLEAFF
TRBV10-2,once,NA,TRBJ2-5,TGCGCCAGCAGTGGAGAGTACCAAGAGACCCAGTACTTC,CASSGEYQETQYF
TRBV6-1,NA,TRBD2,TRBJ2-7,TGTGCCAGCAGGACTAGCGGGAGTGATGGAGAGCAGTACTTC,CASRTSGSDGEQYF
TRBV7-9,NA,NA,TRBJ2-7,TGTGCCAGCAGCCCCCTGGCTAGCTCCTACGAGCAGTACTTC,CASSPLASSYEQYF
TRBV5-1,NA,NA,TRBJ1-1,TGCGCCAGCAGATTGTCCACCTCTGAAGCTTTCTTT,CASRLSTSEAFF
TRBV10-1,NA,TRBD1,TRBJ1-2,TGCGCCAGCAGTTTACAGGGGTACTATGGCTACACCTTC,CASSLQGYYGYTF
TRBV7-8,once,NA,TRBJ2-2,TGTGCCAGCAGCCGTCACCGGGACTTGAACACCGGGGAGCTGTTTTTT,CASSRHRDLNTGELFF
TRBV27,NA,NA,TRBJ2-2,TGTGCCAGCAGCCGTCCCCCGGGACTTCACCCCCTGAACACCGGGGAGCTGTTTTTT,CASSRPPGLHPLNTGELFF
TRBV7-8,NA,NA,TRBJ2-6,TGTGCCAGCAGCCACGGACTGAGACACCGCTCTGGGGCCAACGTCCTGACTTTC,CASSHGLRHRSGANVLTF
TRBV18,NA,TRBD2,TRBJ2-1,TGTGCCAGCTCACCATTCGGACTAGCTGGTCGGGATGAGCAGTTCTTC,CASSPFGLAGRDEQFF
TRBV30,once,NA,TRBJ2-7,TGTGCCTGGAGTGAAGTGACACCGTACGAGCAGTACTTC,CAWSEVTPYEQYF
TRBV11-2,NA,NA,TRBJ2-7,TGTGCCAGCAGCTTCAGGCCTTGGGAGCAGTACTTC,CASSFRPWEQYF
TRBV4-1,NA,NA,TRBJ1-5,TGCGCCAGCAGCCACGTCAGGGACGGCAATCAGCCCCAGCATTTT,CASSHVRDGNQPQHF
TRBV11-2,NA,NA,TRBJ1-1,TGTGCCAGCAGCCCCCGAGGGTGGAACAAAATGAACACTGAAGCTTTCTTT,CASSPRGWNKMNTEAFF
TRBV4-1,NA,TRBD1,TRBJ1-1,TGCGCCAGCAGCCGGGGACAGGGTAACAATGAAGCTTCCTTT,CASSRGQGNNEASF
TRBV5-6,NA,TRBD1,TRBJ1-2,TGTGCCAGCAGCCCCGACAGGGGGGTTAGCTATGGCTACACCTTC,CASSPDRGVSYGYTF
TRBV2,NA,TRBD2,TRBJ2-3,TGTGCCAGCAGCGTTCGGGGGGGTAGCACAGATACGCAGTATTTT,CASSVRGGSTDTQYF
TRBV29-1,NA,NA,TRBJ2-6,TGCAGCGTTGTCTCAGGGTCGACTTCTGGGGCCAACGTCCTGACTTTC,CSVVSGSTSGANVLTF
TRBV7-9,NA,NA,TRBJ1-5,TGTGCCAGCAGCTTAGAGGAGGAGCCCCAGCATTTT,CASSLEEEPQHF
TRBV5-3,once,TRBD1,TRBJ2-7,TGTGCCAGAAGCGTGGGACAGGGCTACGAGCAGTACTTC,CARSVGQGYEQYF